This is a list of T cell receptor beta chains from one sample in a study of cytomegalovirus exposure and HLA in healthy donors. The method was immunoSEQ multiplex PCR; TCRdb's version includes in-frame clones alone and lacks a portion of them. The table includes about 98,000 clones, about 94% detected once. Material for sequencing was PBMCs. All receptors come from a woman between 18 and 29 years old in good health and CMV-seronegative. CDR3s include the opening cysteine and the closing phenylalanine or tryptophan. Fields, in order: D gene, V gene, J gene, clone size, CDR3 DNA, CDR3 protein. The D gene is left open where the match is weak. Expanded clones get a size class; other rows say once, few or many, or leave the size out.

>-|TRBV25-1|TRBJ2-7|-
TGTGCCAGCACGCCCGGGGGAACCCACGAGCAGTACTTC
CASTPGGTHEQYF
>TRBD2|TRBV7-7|TRBJ2-1|-
TGTGCTAGCAGCATGGGGACTAGCGGGAATGAGCAGTTCTTC
CASSMGTSGNEQFF
>TRBD1|TRBV15|TRBJ1-4|-
TGTGCCACCAGCAATCTGGACAGGGCCGGTGAAAAACTGTTTTTT
CATSNLDRAGEKLFF
>-|TRBV6-5|TRBJ2-1|-
TGTGCCAGCAGCCCCCCCGACAGCGTGGATGAGCAGTTCTTC
CASSPPDSVDEQFF
>-|TRBV11-3|TRBJ2-7|-
TGTGCCAGCAGCCCACCGGGTTCCTACGAGCAGTACTTC
CASSPPGSYEQYF
>TRBD2|TRBV2|TRBJ2-1|-
TGTGCCAGCAGACTAGCGGGAGGAACCTACAATGAGCAGTTCTTC
CASRLAGGTYNEQFF
>TRBD1|TRBV4-2|TRBJ2-3|-
TGTGCCAGCAGCCAAACAACAGGGGGCATTACAGATACGCAGTATTTT
CASSQTTGGITDTQYF
>-|TRBV18|TRBJ2-7|-
TGTGCCAGCTCACCACCAACGGGGGACTCCAGCTACGAGCAGTACTTC
CASSPPTGDSSYEQYF
>TRBD1|TRBV30|TRBJ2-1|-
TGTGCCTGGATGAGACAGGGATGGAATAATGAGCAGTTCTTC
CAWMRQGWNNEQFF
>-|TRBV13|TRBJ2-3|-
TGTGCCAGCAGCTTCCCGCCAGGATCGGGCACAGATACGCAGTATTTT
CASSFPPGSGTDTQYF
>-|TRBV5-4|TRBJ2-5|-
TGTGCCAGCAGCCGGGTCCAAGAGACCCAGTACTTC
CASSRVQETQYF
>-|TRBV9|TRBJ2-2|once
TGTGCCAGCAGCGGTCGGGGGATCGTCGGGGAGCTGTTTTTT
CASSGRGIVGELFF
>-|TRBV6-4|TRBJ2-3|-
TGTGCCAGCAGTGACAGAGCCGGGAGTACAGATACGCAGTATTTT
CASSDRAGSTDTQYF